This TCR beta chain came from a study of long-term antiretroviral therapy in people with HIV. Researchers report immunoSEQ v3.0 was run at survey level. This table comes from immunoSEQ multiplex PCR, and its TCRdb copy is limited to in-frame clones, with some not included. The sample shows 30,000 to 50,000 clones, roughly 90% of them seen only once. The germline V gene has CDR1 MDHEN and CDR2 SYDVKM. The CDR3 contains 20 residues. V was clipped by 1 base and J by 1 base; unmatched bases: 13. The specimen was unsorted PBMCs, collected just before starting antiretroviral therapy. This TCR was recovered from a woman aged 18-29 years with HIV. V gene TRBV28 combines with J gene TRBJ2-4, with TRBD1 identical over 10 bases. The CDR3 loop is CASSLYTGTGALGAKNIQYF. The DNA for the CDR3 is TGTGCCAGCAGTTTATACACCGGGACAGGGGCCTTGGGCGCCAAAAACATTCAGTACTTC. Together with reference TRBV28 and TRBJ2-4, the CDR3 gives the full variable domain: DVKVTQSSRYLVKRTGEKVFLECVQDMDHENMFWYRQDPGLGLRLIYFSYDVKMKEKGDIPEGYSVSREKKERFSLILESASTNQTSMYLCASSLYTGTGALGAKNIQYFGAGTRLSVL.